This note documents a single T cell receptor beta chain sequence. Its antigen is not known. From germline, CDR1 is SGHKS and CDR2 YYEKEE (reference sequence). This CDR3 has 20 residues. The V segment lost 0 bases and the J segment 4 bases; nucleotides outside the gene matches: 13. The data were taken from a study of blood T cells in healthy people across ages. For the study at large: Using template switching, researchers captured about one barcoded beta molecule for each two T cells. Study observations and caveats: There were more naive CD4+ cells and higher diversity in long-lived donors than in aged donors.

A sample-barcoded 5' primer and a J-beta primer mix were used in a second PCR of roughly 7 to 11 cycles. TCRdb redid the calling of the 5' RACE reads with MiXCR, one entry per CDR3 protein. The profile shows hundreds of thousands of distinct CDR3 sequences, roughly 31% of them singletons. Each of the donors had roughly 9.4 milliliters of peripheral blood drawn into EDTA-treated Vacutainer tubes. The sequencing input was blood. The TCR was taken from a woman at least 80 years old in good health. J is TRBJ2-6 and V is TRBV5-5; the match to TRBD1 covers 10 bases. The CDR3 region is CASSLALRQGALGGANVLTF. DNA of the CDR3: TGTGCCAGCAGCTTGGCCCTACGACAGGGGGCGCTAGGAGGGGCCAACGTCCTGACTTTC.